The sequence of this TCR beta chain was determined in a study of cytomegalovirus exposure and HLA in healthy donors. Between the trimmed V and J ends, which lost 0 bases and 5 bases, there was a span of 11 bases. Germline CDR1 reads SGDLS; CDR2 reads YYNGEE. The CDR3 consists of 14 residues. The PCR ran on 60 Vbeta and 13 Jbeta primers. TCRdb's table, derived via immunoSEQ multiplex PCR, lists solely in-frame clones and lacks some. In the table there are fewer than 150,000 clones, around 74% of which are singletons. As to this clone: Its target is unknown.

The study's findings and limits: Highly shared sequence variants in one cluster were likely a sequencing artifact. When presence/absence was analysed, sequencing depth was taken to be roughly uniform across donors.

The TCR sequence derives from a woman aged 45 to 65 in good health and CMV-seropositive. The chain carries TRBV9 and TRBJ2-5; D is possibly TRBD2 (5 bases). Sequences were obtained from PBMCs. CDR3 loop: CASSVDSVGETQYF. CDR3 DNA sequence: TGTGCCAGCAGCGTAGATAGCGTTGGGGAGACCCAGTACTTC.